This T cell receptor (beta chain) was observed in a study of T cell responses to AZD1222 COVID-19 vaccine. General study results and limits: Spike-specific TCR depth and breadth grew after two AZD1222 doses.

Remarks on this clone: What it binds is not known.

Some clones are missing from TCRdb's copy, which holds only in-frame ones; the method was immunoSEQ multiplex PCR. The sample has under 95,000 clones, roughly 90% seen once. The V end was cut by 2 bases, the J end by 0 bases, with 7 bases between. CDR3 length equals 14 residues. From germline, CDR1 is KGHSH and CDR2 LQKENI. This specimen consisted of peripheral blood, obtained on day 0 of AZD1222 vaccination. The rearrangement joins TRBV18 to TRBJ2-5; D ambiguous. This receptor was obtained from an adult in good health. The chain's CDR3 is CASSPKGNQETQYF. CDR3 DNA: TGTGCCAGCTCACCAAAGGGAAACCAAGAGACCCAGTACTTC. The full variable domain, rest sourced from reference TRBV18 and TRBJ2-5, is NAGVMQNPRHLVRRRGQEARLRCSPMKGHSHVYWYRQLPEEGLKFMVYLQKENIIDESGMPKERFSAEFPKEGPSILRIQQVVRGDSAAYFCASSPKGNQETQYFGPGTRLLVL.